This TCR beta chain was found in a study of chemoradiotherapy in HPV16-positive cancers. Study-level results: Candidate HPV-specific clones and E7-related TCR motifs grew in tumor during treatment. For HPV16-positive patients, expanding HPV-responsive T cells associated with longer recurrence-free survival.

Regarding this clone: Antigen unknown.

Trimming removed 0 bases from V and 0 bases from J, with 7 bases in between. Germline lookup yields CDR1 PRHDT and CDR2 FYEKMQ (reference sequence). This CDR3 is 15 amino acids long. TCRdb keeps only in-frame clones here, not all; method: immunoSEQ multiplex PCR. The data show 6,500 to 8,500 clones, about 88% seen once. Repertoires were sampled repeatedly during chemoradiotherapy. The chain combines TRBV13 with TRBJ2-3; maybe TRBD2 (5 bases). Sequences were derived from tumor tissue, sampled from a patient who underwent chemoradiotherapy. The sequence derives from a human donor with HPV-associated anogenital cancer. CDR3 sequence: CASSLGASSTDTQYF. CDR3 coding DNA: TGTGCCAGCAGCTTAGGGGCTAGCAGCACAGATACGCAGTATTTT.